These T cell receptor beta chains were read from a single sample in a study of Siglec-9 on CD8 T cells in melanoma. Libraries were prepared by immunoSEQ multiplex PCR; TCRdb keeps only in-frame clonotypes and omits some of them. The table has more than 25,000 clones, 80% seen once. Sequences were obtained from Siglec-9- CD8+ T cells sorted from blood. Receptors originate from a human donor in good health. Each CDR3 is given with its conserved first and last residue. Fields, in order: V gene, D gene, clone size, J gene, CDR3 protein, CDR3 DNA. A D gene is named only where the DNA matches it firmly. Only some rows state a clone size, as once, few, many or a class for expanded clones.

V gene: TRBV19
D gene: NA
clone size: NA
J gene: TRBJ1-2
CDR3 protein: CASSIFATDLNYGYTF
CDR3 DNA: TGTGCCAGTAGTATATTTGCGACGGACCTTAACTATGGCTACACCTTC

V gene: TRBV19
D gene: NA
clone size: NA
J gene: TRBJ1-4
CDR3 protein: CASSTGATNEKLFF
CDR3 DNA: TGTGCCAGTAGTACGGGAGCGACTAATGAAAAACTGTTTTTT

V gene: TRBV5-8
D gene: NA
clone size: NA
J gene: TRBJ2-1
CDR3 protein: CASSPGAGVPYNEQFF
CDR3 DNA: TGTGCCAGCAGCCCAGGGGCGGGAGTCCCCTACAATGAGCAGTTCTTC

V gene: TRBV7-9
D gene: TRBD1
clone size: few
J gene: TRBJ1-1
CDR3 protein: CASSLGQGFTEAFF
CDR3 DNA: TGTGCCAGCAGCCTCGGACAGGGCTTCACTGAAGCTTTCTTT

V gene: TRBV6-4
D gene: NA
clone size: NA
J gene: TRBJ1-1
CDR3 protein: CASSDGMNTEAFF
CDR3 DNA: TGTGCCAGCAGTGACGGTATGAACACTGAAGCTTTCTTT

V gene: TRBV5-1
D gene: NA
clone size: NA
J gene: TRBJ2-7
CDR3 protein: CASSVDSRVTYEQYF
CDR3 DNA: TGCGCCAGCAGCGTAGACAGTAGGGTTACCTACGAGCAGTACTTC

V gene: TRBV5-6
D gene: NA
clone size: NA
J gene: TRBJ2-6
CDR3 protein: CASSLAGDSGANVLTF
CDR3 DNA: TGTGCCAGCAGCTTGGCCGGAGACTCTGGGGCCAACGTCCTGACTTTC

V gene: TRBV28
D gene: NA
clone size: NA
J gene: TRBJ1-4
CDR3 protein: CASSFRPLRNEKLFF
CDR3 DNA: TGTGCCAGCAGTTTCCGCCCTTTGCGGAATGAAAAACTGTTTTTT

V gene: TRBV4-1
D gene: NA
clone size: NA
J gene: TRBJ1-4
CDR3 protein: CASSQETAINEKLFF
CDR3 DNA: TGCGCCAGCAGCCAAGAGACAGCTATTAATGAAAAACTGTTTTTT

V gene: TRBV18
D gene: NA
clone size: NA
J gene: TRBJ1-4
CDR3 protein: CASSDGLAKLFF
CDR3 DNA: TGTGCCAGCTCGGACGGCCTGGCGAAACTGTTTTTT

V gene: TRBV19
D gene: NA
clone size: NA
J gene: TRBJ2-1
CDR3 protein: CASSARAWVGNEQFF
CDR3 DNA: TGTGCCAGTAGTGCGAGGGCTTGGGTTGGCAATGAGCAGTTCTTC

V gene: TRBV7-6
D gene: NA
clone size: NA
J gene: TRBJ2-3
CDR3 protein: CASSFFRGADTQYF
CDR3 DNA: TGTGCCAGCAGCTTCTTTAGGGGGGCAGATACGCAGTATTTT

V gene: TRBV27
D gene: NA
clone size: NA
J gene: TRBJ1-4
CDR3 protein: CASSSSLREKLFF
CDR3 DNA: TGTGCCAGCAGTTCTTCCCTGAGAGAAAAACTGTTTTTT

V gene: TRBV19
D gene: TRBD2
clone size: NA
J gene: TRBJ2-1
CDR3 protein: CASSLMRGGSYNEQFF
CDR3 DNA: TGTGCCAGTAGTCTAATGCGGGGGGGCTCCTACAATGAGCAGTTCTTC

V gene: TRBV9
D gene: NA
clone size: NA
J gene: TRBJ1-2
CDR3 protein: CASSPRGKDYGYTF
CDR3 DNA: TGTGCCAGCAGCCCCCGGGGCAAGGACTATGGCTACACCTTC

V gene: TRBV2
D gene: NA
clone size: few
J gene: TRBJ1-5
CDR3 protein: CASRRGGGNQPQHF
CDR3 DNA: TGTGCCAGCAGGCGGGGTGGGGGCAATCAGCCCCAGCATTTT

V gene: TRBV27
D gene: TRBD1
clone size: NA
J gene: TRBJ1-2
CDR3 protein: CASSHRGFGYGYTF
CDR3 DNA: TGTGCCAGCAGTCACAGGGGGTTCGGGTATGGCTACACCTTC

V gene: TRBV2
D gene: TRBD1
clone size: NA
J gene: TRBJ1-6
CDR3 protein: CASSPDRSSYNSPLHF
CDR3 DNA: TGTGCCAGCAGTCCGGACAGGAGCTCCTATAATTCACCCCTCCACTTT

V gene: TRBV27
D gene: TRBD2
clone size: NA
J gene: TRBJ2-5
CDR3 protein: CASSSSGGVKTQYF
CDR3 DNA: TGTGCCAGCAGTTCCAGCGGGGGCGTGAAGACCCAGTACTTC

V gene: TRBV6-1
D gene: NA
clone size: NA
J gene: TRBJ2-1
CDR3 protein: CASSERGFEQFF
CDR3 DNA: TGTGCCAGCAGTGAAAGAGGGTTTGAGCAGTTCTTC

V gene: TRBV7-9
D gene: TRBD1
clone size: NA
J gene: TRBJ1-5
CDR3 protein: CASSLAGQGDQPQHF
CDR3 DNA: TGTGCCAGCAGCTTAGCTGGACAGGGCGATCAGCCCCAGCATTTT

V gene: TRBV13
D gene: NA
clone size: NA
J gene: TRBJ2-1
CDR3 protein: CASSSETGLPRNEQFF
CDR3 DNA: TGTGCCAGCAGCTCAGAGACGGGACTTCCACGCAATGAGCAGTTCTTC

V gene: TRBV27
D gene: NA
clone size: NA
J gene: TRBJ2-1
CDR3 protein: CASSPGGPLNEQFF
CDR3 DNA: TGTGCCAGCAGTCCCGGGGGGCCTCTCAATGAGCAGTTCTTC

V gene: TRBV6-6
D gene: NA
clone size: NA
J gene: TRBJ2-3
CDR3 protein: CASSSDRPSTDTQYF
CDR3 DNA: TGTGCCAGCAGTTCGGACCGGCCTAGCACAGATACGCAGTATTTT

V gene: TRBV27
D gene: NA
clone size: NA
J gene: TRBJ2-7
CDR3 protein: CASSLVLDSYEQYF
CDR3 DNA: TGTGCCAGCAGTTTGGTGCTAGATTCCTACGAGCAGTACTTC

V gene: TRBV19
D gene: NA
clone size: few
J gene: TRBJ1-5
CDR3 protein: CASSISGGRSNQPQHF
CDR3 DNA: TGTGCCAGTAGTATTTCGGGCGGGAGAAGCAATCAGCCCCAGCATTTT

V gene: TRBV4-1
D gene: NA
clone size: NA
J gene: TRBJ1-3
CDR3 protein: CASSHPPGRDGNTIYF
CDR3 DNA: TGCGCCAGCAGCCATCCCCCAGGAAGAGACGGAAACACCATATATTTT

V gene: TRBV4-1
D gene: NA
clone size: NA
J gene: TRBJ1-1
CDR3 protein: CASSQDWVRSRVLNTEAFF
CDR3 DNA: TGCGCCAGCAGCCAAGATTGGGTTAGGAGCAGGGTCCTGAACACTGAAGCTTTCTTT

V gene: TRBV19
D gene: NA
clone size: few
J gene: TRBJ1-1
CDR3 protein: CASSIGHTEAFF
CDR3 DNA: TGTGCCAGTAGTATTGGCCACACTGAAGCTTTCTTT

V gene: TRBV27
D gene: TRBD1
clone size: NA
J gene: TRBJ2-7
CDR3 protein: CASSFLAGGLNYEQYF
CDR3 DNA: TGTGCCAGCAGTTTCCTCGCAGGGGGCTTAAACTACGAGCAGTACTTC

V gene: TRBV5-6
D gene: NA
clone size: NA
J gene: TRBJ2-1
CDR3 protein: CASSLGVIEQFF
CDR3 DNA: TGTGCCAGCAGCTTGGGAGTCATTGAGCAGTTCTTC

V gene: TRBV19
D gene: NA
clone size: once
J gene: TRBJ1-1
CDR3 protein: CASSKGPRKNTEAFF
CDR3 DNA: TGTGCCAGTAGTAAAGGGCCGAGGAAGAACACTGAAGCTTTCTTT

V gene: TRBV14
D gene: NA
clone size: NA
J gene: TRBJ1-2
CDR3 protein: CASSRRGSIYDGGYTF
CDR3 DNA: TGTGCCAGCAGCCGTCGTGGCAGCATCTATGACGGGGGCTACACCTTC

V gene: TRBV28
D gene: TRBD1
clone size: NA
J gene: TRBJ1-1
CDR3 protein: CASRDRLGQESEAFF
CDR3 DNA: TGTGCCAGCAGAGACAGGCTGGGACAGGAGTCTGAAGCTTTCTTT

V gene: TRBV19
D gene: NA
clone size: NA
J gene: TRBJ1-1
CDR3 protein: CASSMSTGNTEAFF
CDR3 DNA: TGTGCCAGTAGTATGAGCACAGGGAACACTGAAGCTTTCTTT

V gene: TRBV14
D gene: NA
clone size: NA
J gene: TRBJ2-1
CDR3 protein: CASSQVSNEQFF
CDR3 DNA: TGTGCCAGCAGCCAAGTTAGCAATGAGCAGTTCTTC

V gene: TRBV7-9
D gene: TRBD1
clone size: NA
J gene: TRBJ1-2
CDR3 protein: CASSSGQGLPYGYTF
CDR3 DNA: TGTGCCAGCAGCTCCGGACAGGGGCTTCCGTACGGCTACACCTTC

V gene: TRBV25-1
D gene: NA
clone size: NA
J gene: TRBJ1-1
CDR3 protein: CASSESLGGQAFF
CDR3 DNA: TGTGCCAGCAGTGAATCGTTGGGGGGGCAAGCTTTCTTT

V gene: TRBV4-1
D gene: TRBD1
clone size: NA
J gene: TRBJ1-2
CDR3 protein: CASSPEDRGSSNYGYTF
CDR3 DNA: TGCGCCAGCAGCCCGGAAGACAGGGGCTCATCTAACTATGGCTACACCTTC

V gene: TRBV27
D gene: NA
clone size: NA
J gene: TRBJ2-1
CDR3 protein: CASSLVAAGSYEQFF
CDR3 DNA: TGTGCCAGCAGTTTAGTGGCGGCGGGTAGCTATGAGCAGTTCTTC

V gene: TRBV5-1
D gene: NA
clone size: NA
J gene: TRBJ2-1
CDR3 protein: CASSSRRIGYNEQFF
CDR3 DNA: TGCGCCAGCAGCAGCAGGCGAATCGGTTACAATGAGCAGTTCTTC

V gene: TRBV9
D gene: NA
clone size: NA
J gene: TRBJ2-7
CDR3 protein: CASSAGTFPSEQYF
CDR3 DNA: TGTGCCAGCAGCGCCGGGACCTTCCCCAGCGAGCAGTACTTC

V gene: TRBV2
D gene: NA
clone size: few
J gene: TRBJ1-2
CDR3 protein: CASIGWAYTF
CDR3 DNA: TGTGCCAGCATTGGGTGGGCCTACACCTTC

V gene: TRBV13
D gene: NA
clone size: NA
J gene: TRBJ1-4
CDR3 protein: CASSSRDGNEKLFF
CDR3 DNA: TGTGCCAGCAGCTCCCGAGACGGTAATGAAAAACTGTTTTTT

V gene: TRBV5-1
D gene: NA
clone size: NA
J gene: TRBJ2-2
CDR3 protein: CASSQGYPGELFF
CDR3 DNA: TGCGCCAGCAGCCAAGGGTATCCCGGGGAGCTGTTTTTT

V gene: TRBV29-1
D gene: TRBD2
clone size: NA
J gene: TRBJ2-1
CDR3 protein: CSGWVRLAGVNEQFF
CDR3 DNA: TGCAGCGGTTGGGTAAGACTAGCGGGGGTCAATGAGCAGTTCTTC

V gene: TRBV13
D gene: NA
clone size: NA
J gene: TRBJ1-2
CDR3 protein: CASSLGVSGFNYGYTF
CDR3 DNA: TGTGCCAGCAGCTTAGGAGTATCCGGCTTTAACTATGGCTACACCTTC

V gene: TRBV27
D gene: NA
clone size: NA
J gene: TRBJ1-5
CDR3 protein: CASSGGVLSPQHF
CDR3 DNA: TGTGCCAGCAGCGGGGGTGTTTTGTCGCCCCAGCATTTT

V gene: TRBV9
D gene: NA
clone size: NA
J gene: TRBJ1-1
CDR3 protein: CASSHPNRGANTEAFF
CDR3 DNA: TGTGCCAGCAGCCACCCGAACCGGGGGGCAAACACTGAAGCTTTCTTT

V gene: TRBV9
D gene: TRBD2
clone size: NA
J gene: TRBJ2-3
CDR3 protein: CASSVEKPSGRVWSTDTQYF
CDR3 DNA: TGTGCCAGCAGCGTAGAAAAACCCAGCGGGAGGGTCTGGAGCACAGATACGCAGTATTTT

V gene: TRBV19
D gene: TRBD2
clone size: once
J gene: TRBJ2-1
CDR3 protein: CASSFSGSSYNEQFF
CDR3 DNA: TGTGCCAGTAGTTTCAGCGGGAGCTCCTACAATGAGCAGTTCTTC

V gene: TRBV19
D gene: NA
clone size: NA
J gene: TRBJ2-1
CDR3 protein: CASSIGGTYNEQFF
CDR3 DNA: TGTGCCAGTAGTATCGGAGGGACTTACAATGAGCAGTTCTTC

V gene: TRBV18
D gene: TRBD1
clone size: NA
J gene: TRBJ1-2
CDR3 protein: CASSQPTGGEPNYGYTF
CDR3 DNA: TGTGCCAGCTCACAACCGACAGGGGGTGAACCGAACTATGGCTACACCTTC

V gene: TRBV6-1
D gene: NA
clone size: few
J gene: TRBJ2-1
CDR3 protein: CASSVYATPDFF
CDR3 DNA: TGTGCCAGCAGTGTCTATGCGACCCCGGACTTCTTC

V gene: TRBV6-1
D gene: NA
clone size: NA
J gene: TRBJ2-3
CDR3 protein: CAILGGPGPDTQYF
CDR3 DNA: TGTGCCATCCTGGGAGGACCTGGCCCAGATACGCAGTATTTT

V gene: TRBV5-8
D gene: NA
clone size: NA
J gene: TRBJ2-1
CDR3 protein: CASSSRLFYNEQFF
CDR3 DNA: TGTGCCAGCAGCTCCCGCCTCTTCTACAATGAGCAGTTCTTC

V gene: TRBV19
D gene: NA
clone size: medium-sized
J gene: TRBJ1-4
CDR3 protein: CASSIYEKLFF
CDR3 DNA: TGTGCCAGTAGTATTTACGAAAAACTGTTTTTT